The 27 T cell receptor beta chains in this list originate from one sample, sequenced in a study of response to subunit inactivated influenza vaccine. TCRdb re-called the RT-PCR reads through MiXCR, storing one row per CDR3 protein. Among around 750,000 distinct CDR3 sequences, 20% to 25% were seen once, and the ten largest hold 9.5% to 13%. The sequenced sample was PBMCs from blood, obtained less than 6 days after vaccination. These receptors originate from a man between 45 and 60 years old who received an inactivated influenza vaccine.

The rearrangement uses TRBV28 and TRBJ1-1; 7 nucleotides line up with TRBD1. The germline V gene has CDR1 MDHEN and CDR2 SYDVKM. Trimming cost V 3 bases and J 4 bases; bases outside gene matches: 8. The CDR3 spans 15 residues. The CDR3 nucleotides read TGTGCCAGCAGTTTTCTCCGGGCAGGGGGCACTGAAGCTTTCTTT. It yields the protein CASSFLRAGGTEAFF.

The chain uses TRBV10-3 and TRBJ2-3; 8 bases agree with TRBD1. Trimming took 4 bases from V and 2 from J; bases not matched to a gene: 5. Germline V lookup: CDR1 ENHRY, CDR2 SYGVKD. The CDR3 consists of 15 residues. In DNA form, the CDR3 reads TGTGCCATCAGTGCCGGACAGGGAAACACAGATACGCAGTATTTT. This codes for CAISAGQGNTDTQYF.

The rearrangement uses TRBV18 and TRBJ2-5, with 11 bases lining up with TRBD2. Germline CDR1 KGHSH, CDR2 LQKENI. The CDR3 is made up of 15 amino acids. V lost 3 bases, J lost 4 bases, and 4 bases stayed unmatched. This CDR3 is CASSPSTSGVETQYF. CDR3 nucleotide sequence: TGTGCCAGCTCACCCTCGACTAGCGGGGTAGAGACCCAGTACTTC.

This clonotype was detected a few times. The V call is TRBV24-1, the J call TRBJ2-1; D uncertain. The germline V and J ends were trimmed by 0 bases and 12 bases, with 5 bases remaining between them. Germline loops: CDR1 KGHDR, CDR2 SFDVKD. There are 11 residues in the CDR3. The CDR3: CATSDLLGQFF. The CDR3 nucleotides read TGTGCCACCAGTGATTTGCTGGGGCAGTTCTTC.

The genes are TRBV4-3 and TRBJ2-2, with TRBD1 matching over 7 bases. Trimming removed 4 bases from V and 5 bases from J; junction bases left unmatched: 10. The CDR3 totals 16 residues. The germline V gene has CDR1 LGHNA and CDR2 YSLEER. Here the CDR3 reads CASSPRQGSLTGELFF. CDR3 DNA sequence: TGCGCCAGCAGCCCCCGACAGGGTAGTTTAACCGGGGAGCTGTTTTTT.

In its sample, this clonotype was seen many times. This chain connects TRBV7-2 to TRBJ2-7, with 9 bases matching TRBD1. This CDR3 contains 15 residues. Germline CDR1 SGHTA, CDR2 FQGNSA. The trim removed 0 bases at V and 5 bases at J, leaving 5 bases unmatched. The CDR3 nucleotides read TGTGCCAGCAGCTTAGCTGGGACAGGGAGGAACGAGCAGTACTTC. Translation: CASSLAGTGRNEQYF. The full variable domain, completed using reference TRBV7-2 and TRBJ2-7, is GAGVSQSPSNKVTEKGKDVELRCDPISGHTALYWYRQSLGQGLEFLIYFQGNSAPDKSGLPSDRFSAERTGGSVSTLTIQRTQQEDSAVYLCASSLAGTGRNEQYFGPGTRLTVT.

The chain combines TRBV5-1 with TRBJ1-1; 8 nucleotides match TRBD1. J gave up 11 bases and V 4 bases, and 16 bases lay outside the gene matches. Germline V CDR1 and CDR2: SGHRS, YFSETQ. The CDR3 totals 15 residues. The DNA for the CDR3 is TGCGCCAGCAGCGCCAAAGTCGGACAGGGACCCGATGCTTTCTTT. Protein: CASSAKVGQGPDAFF.

The V call is TRBV20-1, the J call TRBJ2-5; D gene unclear. Per the germline V gene, CDR1 is DFQATT and CDR2 is SNEGSKA (reference sequence). CDR3 length: 14 amino acids. Trimming removed 6 bases at V and 0 bases at J, with 14 bases between. The CDR3 DNA sequence: TGCAGTGCCATATCGGTCTGGGACCAAGAGACCCAGTACTTC. Its protein is CSAISVWDQETQYF.

At least ten counts were recorded for this clonotype. The gene calls are TRBV20-1 and TRBJ1-1; perhaps TRBD1 as D (6 bases). CDR3 length: 14 amino acids. The V end lost 0 bases, the J end lost 10 bases, and 18 bases lay between the germline ends. The germline V gene encodes CDR1 DFQATT and CDR2 SNEGSKA (reference sequence). The CDR3 region is CSARDRGRGLGAFF. Here the CDR3 DNA reads TGCAGTGCTAGAGACAGGGGCAGGGGCCTTGGAGCTTTCTTT.

This clonotype showed up just a few times. This chain joins TRBV12-3 or TRBV12-4 and TRBJ1-1, with D tentatively TRBD1 (5 bases). Trimming removed 5 bases at V and 2 bases at J, with 9 bases between. This CDR3 comprises 13 residues. Written as DNA, the CDR3 is TGTGCCAGCAGTCCCAGGGAAAACACTGAAGCTTTCTTT. Translated: CASSPRENTEAFF.

This clonotype was picked up a small number of times. This chain uses TRBV4-1 with TRBJ2-7; D call uncertain. The CDR3 length is 14 residues. V lost 0 bases and J lost 6, with 12 bases in between. Germline V CDR1 and CDR2: MGHRA, YSYEKL. CDR3 nucleotide sequence: TGCGCCAGCAGCCAAGATGCGGCAGATGGCGAGCAGTACTTC. Translation gives CASSQDAADGEQYF.

The rearrangement links TRBV25-1 to TRBJ2-3, with D possibly called TRBD1 or TRBD2 (5 bases each). CDR3 length equals 15 residues. V dropped 2 bases and J dropped 8 bases, with 17 bases sitting between them. Looked up from germline, CDR1 is MGHDK and CDR2 is SYGVNS. The CDR3 coding sequence is TGTGCCAGCAGTGAACTGGTCGGGGCCCGTGGTACGCAGTATTTT. This translates into CASSELVGARGTQYF.

Ten or more counts support this clonotype. V and J are TRBV5-1 and TRBJ1-2; D gene unclear. Germline CDR1 and CDR2: SGHRS and YFSETQ. The CDR3 has 14 amino acids. V dropped 3 bases and J dropped 6 bases, with 15 bases sitting between them. The CDR3 DNA follows: TGCGCCAGCAGCTCGGGGTCCTCAAAGGATGGCTACACCTTC. Translation: CASSSGSSKDGYTF. The full variable domain, in which reference TRBV5-1 and TRBJ1-2 provide the parts outside the CDR3, is KAGVTQTPRYLIKTRGQQVTLSCSPISGHRSVSWYQQTPGQGLQFLFEYFSETQRNKGNFPGRFSGRQFSNSRSEMNVSTLELGDSALYLCASSSGSSKDGYTFGSGTRLTVV.

This clonotype was counted ten times or more. The CDR3 nucleotides read TGCAGCGTGGTTTGGACATCGCAAGAGACCCAGTACTTC. Its protein product is CSVVWTSQETQYF. The chain uses TRBV29-1 and TRBJ2-5; D perhaps matches TRBD1 (5 bases). The CDR3 spans 13 residues. The V gene's germline CDR1 is SQVTM and CDR2 ANQGSEA. V was trimmed by 6 bases and J by 2 bases, leaving 13 bases between them.

This clonotype has only a few counts. The genes are TRBV7-9 and TRBJ2-5; D gene uncertain. Trimming cost V 5 bases and J 5 bases, with 12 bases left between them. CDR3 length: 13 residues. The germline CDR1 and CDR2 sequences are SEHNR and FQNEAQ (reference sequence). CDR3 in DNA: TGTGCCAGCAGCGTAGGGATCGGGGAGACCCAGTACTTC. This codes for CASSVGIGETQYF.

The chain has TRBV11-1 and TRBJ2-1, with 12 positions matching TRBD2. CDR1 is SGHAT, CDR2 FQDESV, per germline (reference sequence). This CDR3 comprises 19 residues. V gave up 5 bases and J gave up 3 bases; unmatched junction bases: 14. CDR3 amino acids: CASSPRTSGTGTFYNEQFF. DNA of the CDR3: TGTGCCAGCAGCCCAAGGACTAGCGGGACCGGTACTTTCTACAATGAGCAGTTCTTC.

The J gene is TRBJ2-3, the V gene TRBV27; D unclear. The V gene lost 3 bases and the J gene lost 4 bases, with 11 bases spanning the gap. Germline values: CDR1 MNHEY, CDR2 SMNVEV (reference sequence). The CDR3 contains 14 residues. Here the CDR3 DNA reads TGTGCCAGCAGTTTTGTGGGGTTCCCAGATACGCAGTATTTT. As protein: CASSFVGFPDTQYF.

In its sample, this clonotype was seen a few times. The V gene is TRBV16, the J gene TRBJ2-7; maybe TRBD1 (6 bases). The length of the CDR3 is 16 residues. Trimming left V 0 bases short and J 0 bases short, with 12 bases between. The V gene's germline CDR1 is KGHSY and CDR2 FQNENV. The CDR3 loop is CASSQSPRGRSYEQYF. The CDR3, as DNA: TGTGCCAGCAGCCAATCACCCAGGGGCCGCTCCTACGAGCAGTACTTC.

This clonotype was counted a few times. The chain is built from TRBV20-1 and TRBJ2-7, with 8 bases aligning to TRBD1. Germline CDR1 reads DFQATT; CDR2 reads SNEGSKA (reference sequence). Trimming removed 5 bases from V and 3 bases from J; junction bases left unmatched: 9. CDR3 size: 14 residues. The CDR3 DNA sequence: TGCAGTGCTCCAATCTATGGACAGGGCTACGAGCAGTACTTC. This gives the protein CSAPIYGQGYEQYF.

This clonotype has only a few counts. The CDR3 DNA sequence: TGTGCCAGCAGTCAACACGGGGCCTACGAGCAGTACTTC. Translated, it gives CASSQHGAYEQYF. This chain links TRBV27 with TRBJ2-7; TRBD2 is a possible D gene (5 bases). Trimming pared 5 bases from V and 2 bases from J, leaving 10 bases between. Germline V lookup: CDR1 MNHEY, CDR2 SMNVEV (reference sequence). This CDR3 has 13 residues.

The chain is built from TRBV7-9 and TRBJ2-1; 8 positions agree with TRBD1. CDR1 is SEHNR, CDR2 FQNEAQ, per germline (reference sequence). CDR3 length: 16 amino acids. V shed 5 bases, J shed 7 bases, and the junction held 13 bases outside the gene matches. CDR3 amino acids: CASSQLAGGAYNEQFF. The CDR3 coding sequence is TGTGCCAGCAGCCAATTAGCAGGGGGCGCGTATAATGAGCAGTTCTTC.

The chain employs TRBV7-8 and TRBJ2-1; the D is unclear. This CDR3 comprises 15 residues. Germline CDR1 is SGHVS and CDR2 is FQNEAQ. The V gene lost 1 base and the J gene lost 7 bases, with 14 bases spanning the gap. The CDR3 loop reads CASSLVPFSGNEQFF. The CDR3 DNA reads TGTGCCAGCAGCTTAGTCCCTTTTAGTGGTAATGAGCAGTTCTTC.

This chain uses TRBV20-1 with TRBJ1-2, with TRBD1 identical over 9 bases. The CDR3 covers 13 residues. Germline V gives CDR1 DFQATT, CDR2 SNEGSKA (reference sequence). J was trimmed by 5 bases and V by 5 bases; bases with no gene match: 6. For the CDR3, the DNA is TGCAGTGCTTGGACAGGGGAGCTTTATGGCTACACCTTC. This encodes CSAWTGELYGYTF.

The sample holds many counts of this clonotype. V gene TRBV20-1 combines with J gene TRBJ2-2, with TRBD1 identical over 7 bases. CDR1 DFQATT and CDR2 SNEGSKA come from the germline V gene (reference sequence). With V trimmed by 1 base and J by 1 base, 0 bases remained unmatched. This CDR3 has 14 residues. CDR3 DNA: TGCAGTGCTAGAGGACAGGGGAACACCGGGGAGCTGTTTTTT. The encoded protein is CSARGQGNTGELFF.

This clonotype came up a few times. The chain links TRBV15 to TRBJ2-5, with D perhaps TRBD1 or TRBD2 (5 bases each). The CDR3 runs 17 residues. Trimming pared 0 bases from V and 3 bases from J, leaving 17 bases between. Germline loops: CDR1 LNHNV, CDR2 YYDKDF (reference sequence). CDR3 sequence (DNA): TGTGCCACCAGCAGAGAAAGGGAGTTTGGGGGAAAAGAGACCCAGTACTTC. This gives the protein CATSREREFGGKETQYF.

In its sample, this clonotype was seen many times. The chain carries TRBV10-2 and TRBJ2-1; the D is unclear. Trimming stripped 6 bases from V and 4 bases from J, with 13 bases between. The CDR3 is 14 residues long. Germline CDR1 and CDR2: WSHSY and SAAADI. In DNA form, the CDR3 reads TGCGCCAGCAGAAACACAAACGAGTACAATGAGCAGTTCTTC. Translating gives CASRNTNEYNEQFF.

This clonotype was detected only a few times. The rearrangement links TRBV5-1 to TRBJ2-7; the D is unclear. Per the germline V gene, CDR1 is SGHRS and CDR2 is YFSETQ. Trimming pared 0 bases from V and 2 bases from J, leaving 9 bases between. The CDR3 totals 14 residues. For the CDR3, the DNA is TGCGCCAGCAGCTTGGGTTCCCCGACCTACGAGCAGTACTTC. Its translation: CASSLGSPTYEQYF.